Below are 6 T cell receptor beta chains sequenced from a single sample in a study of identical twins. One entry per CDR3 protein results from TCRdb running MiXCR on the 5' RACE reads. The sample includes hundreds of thousands of distinct CDR3 sequences, less than 10% seen only once; the top ten take 0.75% to 1%. A further study also used this sample, focusing on yellow fever vaccine responses in identical twins.

The material sequenced was PBMCs. The receptors were gathered from a woman between 18 and 29 years old in good health.

This clonotype appeared many times. This chain links TRBV6-1 with TRBJ2-1, with 9 bases lining up with TRBD1. Germline V gene data show CDR1 as MNHNS and CDR2 as SASEGT. Germline trimming cut 4 bases from V and 3 bases from J; bases unmatched to any gene: 7. This CDR3 has 16 amino acids. The DNA of the CDR3 is TGTGCCAGCAGTGGGGGACAGGGCGGATACTACAATGAGCAGTTCTTC. It specifies CASSGGQGGYYNEQFF.

As regards this clonotype: This may arise from a read error, as a much more abundant clone is one base away. The chain uses TRBV6-2 or TRBV6-3 and TRBJ1-2; a possible D gene is TRBD1 (5 bases). The CDR3 is made up of 12 amino acids. Trimming pared 2 bases from V and 12 bases from J, leaving 13 bases between. Germline CDR1 MNHEY, CDR2 SVGEGT. For the CDR3, the DNA is TGTGCCAGCAGTTACGAGGCGTGGGGCCACACCTTC. Amino acids: CASSYEAWGHTF.

The table lists this clonotype with many counts. The chain uses TRBV5-1 and TRBJ2-2, with D unclear. Trimming removed 6 bases from V and 0 bases from J, with 9 bases in between. CDR1 and CDR2 (germline): SGHRS, YFSETQ. The CDR3 extends over 14 amino acids. In nucleotides, the CDR3 is TGCGCCAGCACCGGAACTCCGAACACCGGGGAGCTGTTTTTT. Translated, it gives CASTGTPNTGELFF.

This clonotype was counted a few times. J is TRBJ2-1 and V is TRBV20-1; TRBD2 agrees at 14 bases. The V gene end was trimmed by 3 bases and the J gene end by 1 base; junction bases not matched to a gene: 2. CDR1 and CDR2 (germline): DFQATT, SNEGSKA (reference sequence). The CDR3 loop spans 16 amino acids. The CDR3 nucleotides read TGCAGTGCTAGCAGGACTAGCGGGGGGTCCTACAATGAGCAGTTCTTC. Amino acid sequence: CSASRTSGGSYNEQFF.

This clonotype showed up just a few times. The chain carries TRBV10-3 and TRBJ2-2; D is undetermined. V was clipped by 0 bases and J by 9 bases, with 14 bases between them. The V gene's germline CDR1 is ENHRY and CDR2 SYGVKD. The CDR3 has 15 amino acids. This CDR3 is CAISESRQSERELFF. The CDR3 DNA reads as TGTGCCATCAGTGAGTCGAGGCAGTCTGAAAGGGAGCTGTTTTTT.

This clonotype was detected a few times. This chain uses TRBV21-1 with TRBJ2-3. TRBV21-1 is recorded as a pseudogene. The CDR3 is made up of 14 amino acids. CDR3 coding DNA: TGTGCCAGCAGCTGGCGGTCACACACAGATACGCAGTATTTT. This encodes CASSWRSHTDTQYF.